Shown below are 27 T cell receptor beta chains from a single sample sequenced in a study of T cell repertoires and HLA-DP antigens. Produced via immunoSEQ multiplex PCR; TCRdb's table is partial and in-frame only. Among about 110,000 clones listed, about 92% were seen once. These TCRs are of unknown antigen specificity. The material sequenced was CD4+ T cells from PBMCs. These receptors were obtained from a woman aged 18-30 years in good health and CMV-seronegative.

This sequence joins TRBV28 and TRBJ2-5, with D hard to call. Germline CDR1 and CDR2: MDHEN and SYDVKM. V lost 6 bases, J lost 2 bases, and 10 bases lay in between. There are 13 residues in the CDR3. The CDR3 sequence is CASSSGRQETQYF. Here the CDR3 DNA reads TGTGCCAGCAGCTCCGGCAGGCAAGAGACCCAGTACTTC.

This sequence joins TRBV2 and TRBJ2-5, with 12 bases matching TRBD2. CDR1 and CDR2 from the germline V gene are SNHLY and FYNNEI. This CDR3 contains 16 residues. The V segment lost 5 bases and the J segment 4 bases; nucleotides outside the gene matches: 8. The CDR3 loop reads CASSRMTSGSSETQYF. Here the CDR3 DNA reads TGTGCCAGCAGTAGAATGACTAGCGGGAGTTCAGAGACCCAGTACTTC.

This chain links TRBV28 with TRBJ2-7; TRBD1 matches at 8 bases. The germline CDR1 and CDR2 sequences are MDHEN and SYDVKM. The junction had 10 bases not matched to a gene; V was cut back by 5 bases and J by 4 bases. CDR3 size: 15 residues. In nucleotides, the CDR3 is TGTGCCAGCAGTCCCCATGGGACAGGTGCATACGAGCAGTACTTC. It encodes CASSPHGTGAYEQYF.

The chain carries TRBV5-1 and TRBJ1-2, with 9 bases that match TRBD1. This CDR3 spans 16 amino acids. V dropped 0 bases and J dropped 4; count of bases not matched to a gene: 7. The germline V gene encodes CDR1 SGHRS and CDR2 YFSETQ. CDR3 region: CASSLEAGQGSYGYTF. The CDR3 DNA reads TGCGCCAGCAGCTTGGAGGCGGGACAGGGCTCCTATGGCTACACCTTC.

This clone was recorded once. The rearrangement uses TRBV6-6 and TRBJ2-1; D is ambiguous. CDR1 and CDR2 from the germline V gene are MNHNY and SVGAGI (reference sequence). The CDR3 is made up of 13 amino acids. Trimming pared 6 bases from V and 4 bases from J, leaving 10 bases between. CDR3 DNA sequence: TGTGCCAGCAGGACTGACGGGTACAATGAGCAGTTCTTC. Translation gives CASRTDGYNEQFF.

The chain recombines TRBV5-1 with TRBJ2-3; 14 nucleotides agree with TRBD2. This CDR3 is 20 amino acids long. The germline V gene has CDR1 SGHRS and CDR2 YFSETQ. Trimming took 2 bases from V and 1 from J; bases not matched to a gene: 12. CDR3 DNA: TGCGCCAGCAGCTTTCGACTAGCGGGAGGGCGGGGAATGGGCACAGATACGCAGTATTTT. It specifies CASSFRLAGGRGMGTDTQYF.

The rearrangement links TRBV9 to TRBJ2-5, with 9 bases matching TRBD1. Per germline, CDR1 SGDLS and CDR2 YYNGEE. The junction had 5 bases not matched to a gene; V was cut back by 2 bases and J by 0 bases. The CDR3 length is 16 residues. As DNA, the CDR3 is TGTGCCAGCAGCGTCAGGACAGGGGACCACCAAGAGACCCAGTACTTC. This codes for CASSVRTGDHQETQYF.

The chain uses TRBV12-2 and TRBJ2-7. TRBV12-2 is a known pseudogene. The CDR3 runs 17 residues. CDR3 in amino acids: CASRFKWAEEYGYEQYV. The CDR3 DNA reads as TGTGCAAGTCGCTTCAAATGGGCAGAGGAATATGGCTACGAGCAGTACGTC.

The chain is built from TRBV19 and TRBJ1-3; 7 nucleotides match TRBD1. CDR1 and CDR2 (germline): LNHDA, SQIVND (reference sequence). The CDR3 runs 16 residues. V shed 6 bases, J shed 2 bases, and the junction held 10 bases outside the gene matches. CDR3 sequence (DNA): TGTGCCAGTAGCTCCGCCGGGACAGTTGCTGGAAACACCATATATTTT. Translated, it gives CASSSAGTVAGNTIYF.

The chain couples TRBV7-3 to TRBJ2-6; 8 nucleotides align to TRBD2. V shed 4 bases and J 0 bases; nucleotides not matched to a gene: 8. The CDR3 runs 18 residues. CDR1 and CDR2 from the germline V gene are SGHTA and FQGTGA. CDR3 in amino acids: CASSYEGTRVSGANVLTF. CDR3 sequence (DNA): TGTGCCAGCAGCTACGAGGGGACTAGGGTCTCTGGGGCCAACGTCCTGACTTTC.

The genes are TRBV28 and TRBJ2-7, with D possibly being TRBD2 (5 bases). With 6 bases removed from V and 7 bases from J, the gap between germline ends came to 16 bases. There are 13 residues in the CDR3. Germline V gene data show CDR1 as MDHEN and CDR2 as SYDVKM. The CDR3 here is CASSRSVPGEQYF. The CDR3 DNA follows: TGTGCCAGCAGCCGTAGCGTCCCTGGGGAGCAGTACTTC.

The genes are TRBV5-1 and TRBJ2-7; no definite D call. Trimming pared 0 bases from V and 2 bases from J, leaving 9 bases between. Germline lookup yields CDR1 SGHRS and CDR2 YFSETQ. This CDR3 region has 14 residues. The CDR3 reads CASSLALGTYEQYF. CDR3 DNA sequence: TGCGCCAGCAGCTTGGCGCTGGGAACCTACGAGCAGTACTTC.

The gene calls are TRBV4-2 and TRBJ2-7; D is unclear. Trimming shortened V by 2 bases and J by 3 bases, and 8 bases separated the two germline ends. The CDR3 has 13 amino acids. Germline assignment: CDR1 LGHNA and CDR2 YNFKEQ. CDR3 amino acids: CASSQSSDYEQYF. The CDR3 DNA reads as TGTGCCAGCAGCCAATCTTCGGACTACGAGCAGTACTTC.

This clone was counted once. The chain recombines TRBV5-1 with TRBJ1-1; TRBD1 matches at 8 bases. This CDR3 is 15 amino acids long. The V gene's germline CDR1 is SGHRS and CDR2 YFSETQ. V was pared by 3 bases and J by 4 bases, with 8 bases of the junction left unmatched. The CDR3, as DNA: TGCGCCAGCAGCTCGGGGGCGACAGGGGCCACTGAAGCTTTCTTT. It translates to CASSSGATGATEAFF. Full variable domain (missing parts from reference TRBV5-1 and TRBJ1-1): KAGVTQTPRYLIKTRGQQVTLSCSPISGHRSVSWYQQTPGQGLQFLFEYFSETQRNKGNFPGRFSGRQFSNSRSEMNVSTLELGDSALYLCASSSGATGATEAFFGQGTRLTVV.

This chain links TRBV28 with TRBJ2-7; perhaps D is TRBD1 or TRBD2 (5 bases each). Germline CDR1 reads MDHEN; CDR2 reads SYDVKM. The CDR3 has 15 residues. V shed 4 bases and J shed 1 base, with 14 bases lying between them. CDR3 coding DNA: TGTGCCAGCAGTTCCGGGACCCGCGGGTCCTACGAGCAGTACTTC. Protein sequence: CASSSGTRGSYEQYF. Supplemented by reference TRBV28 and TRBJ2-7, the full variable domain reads DVKVTQSSRYLVKRTGEKVFLECVQDMDHENMFWYRQDPGLGLRLIYFSYDVKMKEKGDIPEGYSVSREKKERFSLILESASTNQTSMYLCASSSGTRGSYEQYFGPGTRLTVT.

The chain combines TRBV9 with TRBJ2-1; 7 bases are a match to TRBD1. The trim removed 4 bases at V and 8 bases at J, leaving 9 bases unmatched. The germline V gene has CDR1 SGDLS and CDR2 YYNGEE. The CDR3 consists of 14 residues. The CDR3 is CASSYNTQGDEQFF. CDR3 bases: TGTGCCAGCAGCTACAATACTCAGGGGGATGAGCAGTTCTTC.

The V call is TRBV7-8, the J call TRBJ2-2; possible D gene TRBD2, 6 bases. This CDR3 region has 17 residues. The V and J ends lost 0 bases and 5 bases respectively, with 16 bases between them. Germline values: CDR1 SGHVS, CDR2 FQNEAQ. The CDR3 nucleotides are TGTGCCAGCAGCTTAGCGCGGACTCGGGCGGGGACCGGGGAGCTGTTTTTT. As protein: CASSLARTRAGTGELFF.

The CDR3 loop reads CASRRPVGANTEAFF. The DNA of the CDR3 is TGTGCCAGCAGACGCCCTGTTGGCGCAAACACTGAAGCTTTCTTT. The rearrangement links TRBV6-6 to TRBJ1-1, with D hard to call. CDR1 and CDR2 (germline): MNHNY, SVGAGI (reference sequence). V lost 6 bases and J lost 2, with 16 bases in between. CDR3 length: 15 amino acids.

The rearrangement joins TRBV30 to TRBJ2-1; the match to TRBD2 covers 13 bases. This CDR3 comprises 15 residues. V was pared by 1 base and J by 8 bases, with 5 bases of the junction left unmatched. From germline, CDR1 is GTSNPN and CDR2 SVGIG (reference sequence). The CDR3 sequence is CAWSAGTSGNDEQFF. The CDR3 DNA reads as TGTGCCTGGAGTGCCGGGACTAGCGGGAATGATGAGCAGTTCTTC.

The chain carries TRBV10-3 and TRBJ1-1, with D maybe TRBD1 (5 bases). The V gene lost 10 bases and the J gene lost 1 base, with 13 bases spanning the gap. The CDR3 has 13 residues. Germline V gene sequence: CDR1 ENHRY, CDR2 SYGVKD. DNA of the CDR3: TGTGCCACTAAAGGGGTTGCGAACACTGAAGCTTTCTTT. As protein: CATKGVANTEAFF.

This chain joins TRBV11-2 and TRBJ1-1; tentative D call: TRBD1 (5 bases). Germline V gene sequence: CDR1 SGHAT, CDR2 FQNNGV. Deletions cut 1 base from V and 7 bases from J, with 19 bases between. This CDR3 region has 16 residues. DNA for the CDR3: TGTGCCAGCAGCTTAGTTGGGCCGGGGACGGCCAGTGAAGCTTTCTTT. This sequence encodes CASSLVGPGTASEAFF.

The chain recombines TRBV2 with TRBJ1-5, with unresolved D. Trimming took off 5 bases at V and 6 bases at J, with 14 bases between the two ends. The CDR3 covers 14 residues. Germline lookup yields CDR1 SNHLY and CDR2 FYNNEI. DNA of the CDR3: TGTGCCAGCAGTCTTGAGGGAAGGCTTCAGCCCCAGCATTTT. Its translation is CASSLEGRLQPQHF.

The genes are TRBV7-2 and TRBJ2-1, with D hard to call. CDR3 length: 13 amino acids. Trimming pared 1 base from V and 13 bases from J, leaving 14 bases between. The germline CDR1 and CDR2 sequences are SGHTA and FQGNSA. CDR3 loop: CASSLGGEPQQFF. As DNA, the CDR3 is TGTGCCAGCAGCTTAGGTGGGGAACCCCAACAGTTCTTC.

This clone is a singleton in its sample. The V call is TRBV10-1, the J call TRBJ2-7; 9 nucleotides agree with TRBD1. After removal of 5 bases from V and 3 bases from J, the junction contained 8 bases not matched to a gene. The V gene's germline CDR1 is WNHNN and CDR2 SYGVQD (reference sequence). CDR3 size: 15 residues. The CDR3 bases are TGCGCCAGCAGTACCGGACAGGGGCCTAACTACGAGCAGTACTTC. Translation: CASSTGQGPNYEQYF.

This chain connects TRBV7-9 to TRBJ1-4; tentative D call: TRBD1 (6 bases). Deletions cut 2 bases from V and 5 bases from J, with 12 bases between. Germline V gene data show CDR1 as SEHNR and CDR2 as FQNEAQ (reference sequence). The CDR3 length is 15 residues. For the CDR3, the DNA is TGTGCCAGCAGCTTATTAACAGGGATAAATGAAAAACTGTTTTTT. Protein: CASSLLTGINEKLFF.

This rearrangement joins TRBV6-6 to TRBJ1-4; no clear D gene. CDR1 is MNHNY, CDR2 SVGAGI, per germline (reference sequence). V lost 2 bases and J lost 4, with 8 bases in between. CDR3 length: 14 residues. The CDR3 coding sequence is TGTGCCAGCAGTTACCGAGCGGGTAATGAAAAACTGTTTTTT. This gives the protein CASSYRAGNEKLFF.

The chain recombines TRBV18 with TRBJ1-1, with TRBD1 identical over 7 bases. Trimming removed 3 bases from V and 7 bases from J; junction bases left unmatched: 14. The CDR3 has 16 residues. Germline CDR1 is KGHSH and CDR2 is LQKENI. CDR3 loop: CASSPFGDSRGLEAFF. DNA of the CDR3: TGTGCCAGCTCACCCTTTGGGGACAGCAGGGGACTTGAAGCTTTCTTT.